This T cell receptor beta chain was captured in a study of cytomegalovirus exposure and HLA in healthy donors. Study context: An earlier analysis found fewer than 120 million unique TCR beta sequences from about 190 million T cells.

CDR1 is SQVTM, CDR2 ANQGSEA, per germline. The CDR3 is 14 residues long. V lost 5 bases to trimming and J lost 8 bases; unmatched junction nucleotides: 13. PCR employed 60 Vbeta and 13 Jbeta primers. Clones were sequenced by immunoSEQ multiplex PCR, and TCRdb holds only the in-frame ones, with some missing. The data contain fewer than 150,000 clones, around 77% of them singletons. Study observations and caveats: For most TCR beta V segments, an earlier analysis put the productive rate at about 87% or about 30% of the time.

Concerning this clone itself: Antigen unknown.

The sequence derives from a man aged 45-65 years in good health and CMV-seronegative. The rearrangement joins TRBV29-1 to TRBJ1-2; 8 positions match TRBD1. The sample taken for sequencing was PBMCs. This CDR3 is CSVKVVQGAGGYTF. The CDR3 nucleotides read TGCAGCGTTAAAGTCGTTCAGGGGGCTGGGGGCTACACCTTC.